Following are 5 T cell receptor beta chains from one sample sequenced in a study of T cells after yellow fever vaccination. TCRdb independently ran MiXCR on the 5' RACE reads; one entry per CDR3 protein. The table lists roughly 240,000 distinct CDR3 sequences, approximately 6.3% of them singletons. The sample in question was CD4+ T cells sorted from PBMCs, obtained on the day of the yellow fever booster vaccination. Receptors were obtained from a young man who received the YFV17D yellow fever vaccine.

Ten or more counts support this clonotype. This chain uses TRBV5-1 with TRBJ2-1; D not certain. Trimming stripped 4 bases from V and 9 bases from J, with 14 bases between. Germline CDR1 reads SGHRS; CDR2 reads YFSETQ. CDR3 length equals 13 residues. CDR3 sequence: CASSGPLLSEQFF. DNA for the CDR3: TGCGCCAGCAGCGGACCCCTCCTCAGTGAGCAGTTCTTC.

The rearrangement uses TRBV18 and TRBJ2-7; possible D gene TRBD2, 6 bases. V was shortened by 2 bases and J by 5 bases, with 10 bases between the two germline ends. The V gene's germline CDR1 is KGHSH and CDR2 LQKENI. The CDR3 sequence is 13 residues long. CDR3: CASSPGPGDEQYF. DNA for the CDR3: TGTGCCAGCTCACCAGGCCCGGGGGACGAGCAGTACTTC.

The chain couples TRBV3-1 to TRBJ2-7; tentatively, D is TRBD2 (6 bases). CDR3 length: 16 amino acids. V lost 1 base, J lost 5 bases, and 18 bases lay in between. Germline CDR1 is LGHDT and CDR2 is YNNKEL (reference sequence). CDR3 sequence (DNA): TGTGCCAGCAGCCAAGGAGGGAGCAGGGAGGTCGACGAGCAGTACTTC. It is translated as CASSQGGSREVDEQYF.

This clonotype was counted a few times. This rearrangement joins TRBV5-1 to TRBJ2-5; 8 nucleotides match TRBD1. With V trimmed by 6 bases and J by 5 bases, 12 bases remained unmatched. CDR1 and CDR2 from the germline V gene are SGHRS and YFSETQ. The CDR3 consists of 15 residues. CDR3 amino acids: CASTAVTGDGETQYF. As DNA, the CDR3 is TGCGCCAGCACTGCGGTGACAGGGGACGGGGAGACCCAGTACTTC.

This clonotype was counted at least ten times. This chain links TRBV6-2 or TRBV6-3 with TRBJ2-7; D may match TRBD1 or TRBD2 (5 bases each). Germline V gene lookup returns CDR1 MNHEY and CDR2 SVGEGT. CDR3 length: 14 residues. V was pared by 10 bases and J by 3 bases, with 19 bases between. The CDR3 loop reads CATLRDPGVYEQYF. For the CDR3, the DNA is TGTGCCACACTCCGGGACCCTGGAGTCTACGAGCAGTACTTC.